These 20 T cell receptor beta chains were sequenced from one sample in a study of neurological immune-mediated disorders. TCRdb called the 5' RACE reads again in MiXCR, with one record for every CDR3 protein. In the table there are about 82,000 distinct CDR3 sequences, around 2.6% of which are singletons. The sequenced material came from PBMCs. The receptors originated from a woman aged 30 to 39 with multiple sclerosis.

This clonotype was detected many times. The chain has TRBV9 and TRBJ2-7; 11 positions match TRBD2. The V gene end was trimmed by 3 bases and the J gene end by 2 bases; junction bases not matched to a gene: 1. Germline CDR1 SGDLS, CDR2 YYNGEE. The CDR3 length is 14 residues. The CDR3 here is CASSGGLAAYEQYF. CDR3 nucleotide sequence: TGTGCCAGCAGCGGGGGACTAGCGGCCTACGAGCAGTACTTC.

The sample holds a few counts of this clonotype. A much larger clone lies a single base off, so this may be a read error. The chain carries TRBV5-1 and TRBJ1-6; perhaps TRBD1 as D (5 bases). Germline CDR1 and CDR2: SGHRS and YFSETQ. The CDR3 consists of 14 residues. CDR3 loop: CASRRDVGNSPLNF. The CDR3 region has the DNA TGCGCCAGCAGACGGGACGTGGGTAATTCACCCCTCAACTTT.

This clonotype was recorded at least ten times. The chain is built from TRBV28 and TRBJ2-7, with 9 positions matching TRBD2. The V segment lost 3 bases and the J segment 5 bases; nucleotides outside the gene matches: 8. Germline-derived CDR1 and CDR2 are MDHEN and SYDVKM. The CDR3 has 15 amino acids. This chain's CDR3 is CASSLLAGVRDEQYF. CDR3 sequence (DNA): TGTGCCAGCAGTTTGTTAGCGGGAGTTCGCGACGAGCAGTACTTC.

This clonotype was detected ten times or more. The gene calls are TRBV5-6 and TRBJ1-4; a possible D gene is TRBD1 (5 bases). The germline gives CDR1 SGHDT, CDR2 YYEEEE. The CDR3 consists of 16 residues. Trimming stripped 3 bases from V and 2 bases from J, with 14 bases between. Here the CDR3 reads CASSYLRAGTNEKLFF. CDR3 nucleotides: TGTGCCAGCAGCTATCTCCGGGCAGGGACTAATGAAAAACTGTTTTTT.

This clonotype was found many times. The chain combines TRBV10-2 with TRBJ2-2; the match to TRBD2 covers 12 bases. Germline V gene lookup returns CDR1 WSHSY and CDR2 SAAADI. V dropped 3 bases and J dropped 5; count of bases not matched to a gene: 1. CDR3 length equals 15 residues. The chain's CDR3 is CASSDLAGGTGELFF. CDR3 DNA sequence: TGCGCCAGCAGTGATCTAGCGGGAGGGACCGGGGAGCTGTTTTTT.

There are many counts of this clonotype. The chain recombines TRBV7-2 with TRBJ1-3; D remains ambiguous. CDR3 length equals 15 residues. Trimming pared 4 bases from V and 4 bases from J, leaving 14 bases between. Germline values: CDR1 SGHTA, CDR2 FQGNSA. The CDR3, as DNA: TGTGCCAGCAGCTCACTTGGAGCAGCCGGAAACACCATATATTTT. Encoded protein: CASSSLGAAGNTIYF.

There are many counts of this clonotype. This chain uses TRBV10-3 with TRBJ2-7; D not certain. Germline CDR1 ENHRY, CDR2 SYGVKD. The CDR3 is 13 amino acids. V lost 4 bases and J lost 0, with 7 bases in between. CDR3 bases: TGTGCCATCAGTGCCCCCTACTCCTACGAGCAGTACTTC. Translating gives CAISAPYSYEQYF.

This clonotype was counted ten times or more. The chain employs TRBV20-1 and TRBJ1-1; 8 bases align to TRBD1. The germline V gene has CDR1 DFQATT and CDR2 SNEGSKA (reference sequence). The CDR3 has 14 amino acids. J was trimmed by 11 bases and V by 5 bases; bases with no gene match: 16. The CDR3 coding sequence is TGCAGTGCTCGCGGGGCAGGGGGCGGGATCAGGGCTTTCTTT. The encoded protein is CSARGAGGGIRAFF.

This clonotype was counted ten times or more. V gene TRBV18 combines with J gene TRBJ1-1; no clear D gene. The CDR3 spans 15 residues. V lost 2 bases and J 3 bases, leaving 13 bases between the germline ends. Germline loops: CDR1 KGHSH, CDR2 LQKENI. CDR3 nucleotide sequence: TGTGCCAGCTCACCAGGCAGTTGGAGGGACACTGAAGCTTTCTTT. Amino acids: CASSPGSWRDTEAFF.

There are many counts of this clonotype. This chain connects TRBV7-2 to TRBJ1-4; a weak D match, TRBD1 (5 bases). V was trimmed by 3 bases and J by 5 bases, leaving 10 bases between them. The CDR3 covers 14 residues. CDR1 and CDR2 from the germline V gene are SGHTA and FQGNSA. CDR3 coding DNA: TGTGCCAGCAGCTTCCGACAGATGAATGAAAAACTGTTTTTT. Protein sequence: CASSFRQMNEKLFF.

In its sample, this clonotype was seen many times. One end of the junction fails to match germline, which may point to a read error. CDR3 loop: CASSQGGTSGNGWLF. The CDR3 DNA reads as TGTGCCAGCAGCCAGGGGGGGACTAGCGGGAACGGGTGGCTCTTC. V usage is TRBV7-2 and J usage is TRBJ2-1; 13 positions match TRBD2. Per the germline V gene, CDR1 is SGHTA and CDR2 is FQGNSA. The CDR3 sequence is 15 residues long.

The sample holds many counts of this clonotype. The CDR3 DNA sequence: TGTGCCAGCAGCGTAGGAGGGGTACTTAACTATGGCTACACCTTC. It encodes CASSVGGVLNYGYTF. The chain uses TRBV9 and TRBJ1-2; a weak D match, TRBD1 (5 bases). The CDR3 has 15 amino acids. The germline gives CDR1 SGDLS, CDR2 YYNGEE. V was shortened by 0 bases and J by 1 base, with 10 bases between the two germline ends.

This clonotype was counted between two and nine times. This chain's CDR3 is CSARRQGRGAFF. As DNA, the CDR3 is TGCAGTGCTAGACGACAGGGGCGAGGAGCTTTCTTT. J is TRBJ1-1 and V is TRBV20-1, with 8 bases that match TRBD1. The CDR3 is made up of 12 amino acids. Unmatched junction bases numbered 6, after V lost 2 bases and J lost 10 bases. Germline loops: CDR1 DFQATT, CDR2 SNEGSKA (reference sequence).

This clonotype has ten or more counts. This chain links TRBV20-1 with TRBJ2-7; 8 positions match TRBD2. CDR1 and CDR2 from the germline V gene are DFQATT and SNEGSKA (reference sequence). This CDR3 has 19 residues. J was trimmed by 1 base and V by 3 bases; bases with no gene match: 20. The CDR3 DNA follows: TGCAGTGCTAGGTCCGGGACTAGACTTCCTAGGTCAGGGTCCTACGAGCAGTACTTC. Translated, it gives CSARSGTRLPRSGSYEQYF.

This clonotype was counted at least ten times. This sequence joins TRBV29-1 and TRBJ2-7; D gene uncertain. The CDR3 runs to 10 residues. The germline CDR1 and CDR2 sequences are SQVTM and ANQGSEA. V lost 4 bases and J lost 6, with 7 bases in between. Written as DNA, the CDR3 is TGCAGCGTTGTTATCGGCGAGCAGTACTTC. Translating it yields CSVVIGEQYF.

The chain uses TRBV20-1 and TRBJ2-1, with 7 bases fitting TRBD2. CDR1 and CDR2 from the germline V gene are DFQATT and SNEGSKA (reference sequence). The V segment lost 2 bases and the J segment 2 bases; nucleotides outside the gene matches: 6. The CDR3 totals 15 residues. CDR3 region: CSARNLAAPYNEQFF. The CDR3 DNA reads TGCAGTGCTAGAAACCTAGCGGCCCCCTACAATGAGCAGTTCTTC.

At least ten counts were recorded for this clonotype. The chain couples TRBV6-5 to TRBJ2-3; TRBD2 agrees at 14 bases. CDR3 length equals 16 residues. Losses at the gene ends were 0 bases for V and 8 bases for J; bases not matched to a gene: 4. Germline values: CDR1 MNHEY, CDR2 SVGAGI. Here the CDR3 reads CASSYSGTSGRRTQYF. The CDR3 DNA reads TGTGCCAGCAGTTACTCTGGGACTAGCGGGAGACGTACGCAGTATTTT.

This clonotype was recorded at least ten times. V and J are TRBV2 and TRBJ2-1; 9 bases line up with TRBD2. The CDR3 spans 17 residues. Trimming cost V 6 bases and J 0 bases; bases outside gene matches: 9. Germline-derived CDR1 and CDR2 are SNHLY and FYNNEI. This chain's CDR3 is CASRKGLAGLSYNEQFF. The CDR3 DNA follows: TGTGCCAGCAGGAAGGGTCTAGCGGGGCTCTCCTACAATGAGCAGTTCTTC.

In this sample, this clonotype turned up many times. This sequence joins TRBV7-2 and TRBJ2-1, with no clear D. CDR1 is SGHTA, CDR2 FQGNSA, per germline. The ends were cut back, 5 bases at V and 9 bases at J, with 14 bases in the middle. The CDR3 totals 13 residues. This chain's CDR3 is CASSPPLVTEQFF. Written as DNA, the CDR3 is TGTGCCAGCAGCCCACCCCTAGTCACTGAGCAGTTCTTC.

This clonotype appeared many times. The chain has TRBV20-1 and TRBJ2-5; D is ambiguous. The CDR3 sequence is 14 residues long. Germline V lookup: CDR1 DFQATT, CDR2 SNEGSKA (reference sequence). The V gene lost 2 bases and the J gene lost 4 bases, with 14 bases spanning the gap. The CDR3 is CSARRSLTRETQYF. CDR3 bases: TGCAGTGCTAGACGGAGTCTAACAAGAGAGACCCAGTACTTC.